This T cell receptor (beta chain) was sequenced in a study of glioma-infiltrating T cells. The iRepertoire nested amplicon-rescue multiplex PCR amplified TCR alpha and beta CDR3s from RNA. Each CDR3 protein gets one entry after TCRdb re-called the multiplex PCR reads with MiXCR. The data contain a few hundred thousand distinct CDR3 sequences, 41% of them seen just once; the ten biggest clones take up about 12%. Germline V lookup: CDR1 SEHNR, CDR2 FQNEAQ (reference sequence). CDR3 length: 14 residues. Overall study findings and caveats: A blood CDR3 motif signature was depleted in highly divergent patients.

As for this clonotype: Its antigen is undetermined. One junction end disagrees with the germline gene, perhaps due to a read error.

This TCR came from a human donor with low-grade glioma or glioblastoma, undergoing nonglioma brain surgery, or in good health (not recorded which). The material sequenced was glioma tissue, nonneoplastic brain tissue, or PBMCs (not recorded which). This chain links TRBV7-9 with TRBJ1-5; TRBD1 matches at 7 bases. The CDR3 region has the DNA TGTGCCAGCAGCAGGGGACAGAACAATCACCCCCAGCATTTT. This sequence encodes CASSRGQNNHPQHF.